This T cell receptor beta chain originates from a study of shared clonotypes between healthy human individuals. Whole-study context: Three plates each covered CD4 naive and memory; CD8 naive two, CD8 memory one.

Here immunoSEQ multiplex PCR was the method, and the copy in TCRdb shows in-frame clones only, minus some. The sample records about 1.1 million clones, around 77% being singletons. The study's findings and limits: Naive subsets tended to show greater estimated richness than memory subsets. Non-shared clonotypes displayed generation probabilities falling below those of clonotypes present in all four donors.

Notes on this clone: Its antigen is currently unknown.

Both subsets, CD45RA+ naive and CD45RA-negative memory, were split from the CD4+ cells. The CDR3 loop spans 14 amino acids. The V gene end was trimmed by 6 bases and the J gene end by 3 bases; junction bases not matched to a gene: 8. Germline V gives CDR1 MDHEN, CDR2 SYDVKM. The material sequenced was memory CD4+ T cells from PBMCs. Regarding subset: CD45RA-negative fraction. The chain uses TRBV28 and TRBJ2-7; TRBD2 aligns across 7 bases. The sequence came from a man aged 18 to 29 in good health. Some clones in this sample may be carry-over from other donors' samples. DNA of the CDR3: TGTGCCAGCAGGACGAGCGGGGCCGGCTACGAGCAGTACTTC. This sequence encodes CASRTSGAGYEQYF.